This TCR beta chain emerged from a study of blood T cell repertoires in COVID-19. Study as a whole: In each case, the material was cDNA or gDNA derived from T cells, B-cell-depleted T cells, or PBMCs.

Germline loops: CDR1 SEHNR, CDR2 FQNEAQ (reference sequence). The CDR3 contains 12 residues. V dropped 2 bases and J dropped 3 bases, with 5 bases sitting between them. Some clones are missing from TCRdb's copy, which holds only in-frame ones; the method was immunoSEQ multiplex PCR. The sample shows approximately 47,000 clones, 80% to 90% of them seen only once. The chain carries TRBV7-9 and TRBJ2-7; D is possibly TRBD1 (5 bases). Sequencing used peripheral blood. The TCR sequence derives from a human donor with active COVID-19. The donor label of this sample is uncertain. CDR3: CASSLTGYEQYF. The CDR3 DNA sequence: TGTGCCAGCAGCTTAACAGGCTACGAGCAGTACTTC.